This entry lists 27 T cell receptor beta chains sequenced from one sample in a study of beta chain features in type 1 diabetes. All of the isolated RNA was reverse transcribed, so expressed TCRB transcripts were sequenced. Profiled with immunoSEQ multiplex PCR; TCRdb holds only in-frame clones, not every one. The data show about 160,000 clones, with around 8% seen just once and roughly 0.97% held by the top ten. Study-wide points: Moderately but significantly shorter TCRB CDR3s were found in Type 1 diabetes patients in all four CD4+ subsets.

The antigens for these receptors are not known. Sample: central memory CD4+ T cells from blood. The receptors here all came from a woman aged 40-49 years with type 1 diabetes.

This clone was seen more than once but under ten times. This chain uses TRBV29-1 with TRBJ2-5, with a tentative D call TRBD1 (5 bases). CDR3 length: 15 amino acids. Germline-derived CDR1 and CDR2 are SQVTM and ANQGSEA. Between the trimmed V and J ends, which lost 0 bases and 4 bases, there was a span of 15 bases. The CDR3 sequence: CSVEDRQKVLETQYF. In DNA form, the CDR3 reads TGCAGCGTTGAAGATCGACAGAAGGTATTAGAGACCCAGTACTTC.

This clone was seen a handful of times. J is TRBJ2-3 and V is TRBV5-1; the match to TRBD2 covers 9 bases. Per the germline V gene, CDR1 is SGHRS and CDR2 is YFSETQ. This CDR3 contains 16 residues. After removal of 0 bases from V and 6 bases from J, the junction contained 8 bases not matched to a gene. CDR3 coding DNA: TGCGCCAGCAGCTTGGGGGTAGCGGGAGTTGGTGATACGCAGTATTTT. Translating it yields CASSLGVAGVGDTQYF.

The rearrangement links TRBV27 to TRBJ1-1; D is unclear. Deletions cut 4 bases from V and 1 base from J, with 7 bases between. The V gene's germline CDR1 is MNHEY and CDR2 SMNVEV (reference sequence). This CDR3 has 13 residues. CDR3 residues: CASSWLQNTEAFF. The CDR3 nucleotides are TGTGCCAGCAGTTGGCTCCAGAACACTGAAGCTTTCTTT.

This clone was picked up a small number of times. V is TRBV4-2 and J is TRBJ2-5, with D possibly TRBD2 on 5 matching bases. Trimming took 1 base from V and 2 from J, leaving 8 bases between them. The CDR3 totals 14 residues. Germline V lookup: CDR1 LGHNA, CDR2 YNFKEQ. The CDR3 loop is CASSQAEVQETQYF. The CDR3 DNA follows: TGTGCCAGCAGCCAAGCGGAGGTGCAAGAGACCCAGTACTTC.

The rearrangement uses TRBV9 and TRBJ2-1, with D possibly TRBD2 on 5 matching bases. CDR3 length: 17 residues. V was trimmed by 4 bases and J by 1 base, leaving 18 bases between them. Germline loops: CDR1 SGDLS, CDR2 YYNGEE. The chain's CDR3 is CASSPQPSRRSYNEQFF. The CDR3 DNA reads TGTGCCAGCAGCCCCCAGCCCTCCAGGAGGTCCTACAATGAGCAGTTCTTC.

The chain links TRBV10-3 to TRBJ1-1; D possibly corresponds to TRBD1 (5 bases). The germline V gene encodes CDR1 ENHRY and CDR2 SYGVKD. The CDR3 has 13 residues. Trimming shortened V by 11 bases and J by 3 bases, and 16 bases separated the two germline ends. CDR3 sequence: CASTLRGDTEAFF. The CDR3 DNA reads as TGTGCCTCGACCCTCCGGGGGGACACTGAAGCTTTCTTT.

The genes are TRBV14 and TRBJ2-7; D unresolved. Germline V lookup: CDR1 SGHDN, CDR2 FVKESK. Trimming took off 4 bases at V and 6 bases at J, with 16 bases between the two ends. This CDR3 has 14 amino acids. This CDR3 is CASSPHLLLGEQYF. The DNA for the CDR3 is TGTGCCAGCAGCCCCCACCTTTTGCTCGGCGAGCAGTACTTC.

This clone was seen a handful of times. The chain combines TRBV6-5 with TRBJ2-7, with TRBD1 identical over 7 bases. The CDR3 is 15 residues long. Germline-derived CDR1 and CDR2 are MNHEY and SVGAGI. V gave up 0 bases and J gave up 2 bases; unmatched junction bases: 4. The CDR3 is CASSYSTGVAYEQYF. Here the CDR3 DNA reads TGTGCCAGCAGTTACTCCACAGGGGTAGCCTACGAGCAGTACTTC.

This chain links TRBV28 with TRBJ2-6, with 9 nucleotides matching TRBD2. Trimming at V came to 6 bases and at J to 3 bases, leaving 12 bases not matched to a gene. There are 18 residues in the CDR3. Germline V gene sequence: CDR1 MDHEN, CDR2 SYDVKM. The CDR3 DNA reads as TGTGCCAGCAGGGCCGGTGGAGCGGGAGGCTTTGGGGCCAACGTCCTGACTTTC. Amino acids: CASRAGGAGGFGANVLTF.

Remarks on this clone: Other DNA sequences in the sample encode the same CDR3. The chain couples TRBV5-6 to TRBJ2-2, with 8 nucleotides matching TRBD1. Germline V lookup: CDR1 SGHDT, CDR2 YYEEEE. V trimming: 4 bases; J trimming: 1 base; junction bases outside the gene matches: 3. CDR3 size: 15 residues. This CDR3 reads CASSPDRGNTGELFF. CDR3 nucleotide sequence: TGTGCCAGCAGCCCAGACAGGGGGAACACCGGGGAGCTGTTTTTT. Combining the CDR3 with reference TRBV5-6 and TRBJ2-2 gives the whole variable domain DAGVTQSPTHLIKTRGQQVTLRCSPKSGHDTVSWYQQALGQGPQFIFQYYEEEERQRGNFPDRFSGHQFPNYSSELNVNALLLGDSALYLCASSPDRGNTGELFFGEGSRLTVL.

This clone was counted between two and nine times. The chain combines TRBV5-1 with TRBJ2-5; TRBD1 aligns across 7 bases. Germline V gives CDR1 SGHRS, CDR2 YFSETQ. Trimming removed 0 bases from V and 5 bases from J; junction bases left unmatched: 4. CDR3 length: 14 amino acids. The CDR3 region is CASSLDRGDETQYF. The CDR3 DNA is TGCGCCAGCAGCTTGGACAGGGGTGACGAGACCCAGTACTTC.

In this sample, this clone turned up a few times. The chain joins TRBV7-3 to TRBJ2-1; TRBD1 is a possible D gene (5 bases). The CDR3 is made up of 13 amino acids. CDR1 is SGHTA and CDR2 is FQGTGA in the germline V gene. Trimming took off 1 base at V and 10 bases at J, with 11 bases between the two ends. The DNA for the CDR3 is TGTGCCAGCAGCTTAATAGGGCAGGGAGAGCAGTTCTTC. This codes for CASSLIGQGEQFF.

The rearrangement joins TRBV7-3 to TRBJ2-1; 9 bases agree with TRBD2. V dropped 7 bases and J dropped 5; count of bases not matched to a gene: 6. Germline V lookup: CDR1 SGHTA, CDR2 FQGTGA. The CDR3 spans 14 residues. The CDR3 region is CASTLAGNNNEQFF. In nucleotides, the CDR3 is TGTGCCAGCACCCTAGCGGGGAATAACAATGAGCAGTTCTTC.

V is TRBV7-2 and J is TRBJ2-7; 8 bases align to TRBD2. In germline, CDR1 is SGHTA, CDR2 FQGNSA. The CDR3 covers 18 residues. The trim removed 6 bases at V and 5 bases at J, leaving 21 bases unmatched. The DNA of the CDR3 is TGTGCCAGCAGTTCCAGGGTGGGTAGCGGGACGTATTCCAACGAGCAGTACTTC. Amino acid sequence: CASSSRVGSGTYSNEQYF.

The J gene is TRBJ1-2, the V gene TRBV5-6, with unresolved D. Germline assignment: CDR1 SGHDT and CDR2 YYEEEE. The CDR3 spans 17 residues. The germline V and J ends were trimmed by 4 bases and 0 bases, with 19 bases remaining between them. The CDR3 region has the DNA TGTGCCAGCAGCCCCCCAGAATGGGCGGGATCTAACTATGGCTACACCTTC. Its translation is CASSPPEWAGSNYGYTF.

The chain combines TRBV7-9 with TRBJ2-7, with 9 bases identical to TRBD1. Germline-derived CDR1 and CDR2 are SEHNR and FQNEAQ (reference sequence). Germline trimming cut 10 bases from V and 2 bases from J; bases unmatched to any gene: 9. This CDR3 comprises 14 residues. CDR3 region: CATQDRDRAYEQYF. DNA of the CDR3: TGTGCCACCCAGGACCGGGACAGGGCCTACGAGCAGTACTTC. The whole variable domain, remainder taken from reference TRBV7-9 and TRBJ2-7, is DTGVSQNPRHKITKRGQNVTFRCDPISEHNRLYWYRQTLGQGPEFLTYFQNEAQLEKSRLLSDRFSAERPKGSFSTLEIQRTEQGDSAMYLCATQDRDRAYEQYFGPGTRLTVT.

This clone turned up a few times. In DNA, the CDR3 is TGTGCCAGCGGGCACACGGGGGAGCAGTACTTC. Protein product: CASGHTGEQYF. The gene calls are TRBV6-6 and TRBJ2-7, with D perhaps TRBD2 (5 bases). V lost 8 bases and J lost 7, with 12 bases in between. This CDR3 is 11 amino acids long. CDR1 is MNHNY and CDR2 is SVGAGI in the germline V gene (reference sequence).

This chain joins TRBV28 and TRBJ1-1; D possibly corresponds to TRBD1 (5 bases). The CDR3 totals 12 residues. V was trimmed by 8 bases and J by 3 bases, leaving 10 bases between them. Germline CDR1 reads MDHEN; CDR2 reads SYDVKM. CDR3 amino acids: CASGGEDTEAFF. The DNA of the CDR3 is TGTGCCAGCGGGGGGGAGGACACTGAAGCTTTCTTT.

The J gene is TRBJ1-2, the V gene TRBV27, with 8 bases identical to TRBD1. J was trimmed by 5 bases and V by 6 bases; bases with no gene match: 8. The CDR3 has 14 amino acids. Germline V lookup: CDR1 MNHEY, CDR2 SMNVEV (reference sequence). The CDR3 bases are TGTGCCAGCAGCCCCGGACAGGGACTATATGGCTACACCTTC. Its translation is CASSPGQGLYGYTF.

This clone appeared a few times. CDR3 DNA: TGTGCCAGTAGTGAGACTAGCGGGAGGCCCAATGAGCAGTTCTTC. Translating it yields CASSETSGRPNEQFF. The chain couples TRBV19 to TRBJ2-1, with 13 bases that match TRBD2. The CDR3 runs 15 residues. The germline CDR1 and CDR2 sequences are LNHDA and SQIVND (reference sequence). The junction had 4 bases not matched to a gene; V was cut back by 5 bases and J by 6 bases.

This clone was counted between two and nine times. The chain combines TRBV4-2 with TRBJ1-2; D is unresolved. The CDR3 runs 14 residues. From germline, CDR1 is LGHNA and CDR2 YNFKEQ. The V end was cut by 3 bases, the J end by 7 bases, with 15 bases between. CDR3 DNA sequence: TGTGCCAGCAGCCAGGGAGCCACCGGAGGTGGCTACACCTTC. It yields the protein CASSQGATGGGYTF.

This clone came up a few times. J is TRBJ1-5 and V is TRBV15; the match to TRBD1 covers 9 bases. The CDR3 has 14 amino acids. The germline V gene encodes CDR1 LNHNV and CDR2 YYDKDF (reference sequence). The junction had 4 bases not matched to a gene; V was cut back by 5 bases and J by 5 bases. DNA for the CDR3: TGTGCCACCAGCCGGAGACAGGGGGATCAGCCCCAGCATTTT. Its protein is CATSRRQGDQPQHF.

This clone occurred a few times. The V and J genes are TRBV7-2 and TRBJ1-5, with D perhaps matching TRBD1 (6 bases). V lost 2 bases and J 3 bases, leaving 11 bases between the germline ends. In germline, CDR1 is SGHTA, CDR2 FQGNSA. CDR3 size: 15 residues. CDR3 DNA sequence: TGTGCCAGCAGCTTAAGAAGGGGGACCAATCAGCCCCAGCATTTT. Its translation: CASSLRRGTNQPQHF.

In regard to this clone: The junction departs from the called germline gene at one end, perhaps through a read error. V is TRBV10-3 and J is TRBJ1-6; 7 nucleotides match TRBD1. CDR3 size: 12 residues. In germline, CDR1 is ENHRY, CDR2 SYGVKD. The CDR3 bases are TGTGCCAGCAGTTCGGGGACAGAAGGCCTCCACTTT. This translates into CASSSGTEGLHF.

This clone was seen a handful of times. V and J are TRBV10-3 and TRBJ2-7, with unresolved D. The ends were cut back, 0 bases at V and 6 bases at J, with 9 bases in the middle. CDR1 is ENHRY, CDR2 SYGVKD, per germline. CDR3 length: 13 residues. CDR3 sequence: CAISESSLGEQYF. The CDR3, as DNA: TGTGCCATCAGTGAGTCTAGCTTGGGCGAGCAGTACTTC.

The table lists this clone with a few counts. This chain uses TRBV29-1 with TRBJ2-7; possible D gene TRBD2, 5 bases. The V gene's germline CDR1 is SQVTM and CDR2 ANQGSEA. The CDR3 contains 12 residues. The V end was cut by 4 bases, the J end by 5 bases, with 12 bases between. The CDR3 DNA follows: TGCAGCGTTGGTCGGCCCGGGGACGAGCAGTACTTC. This gives the protein CSVGRPGDEQYF.

This clone was seen a handful of times. The chain joins TRBV6-6 to TRBJ2-7; TRBD2 matches 9 bases. V was pared by 7 bases and J by 4 bases, with 11 bases of the junction left unmatched. CDR3 size: 15 residues. Germline CDR1 and CDR2: MNHNY and SVGAGI (reference sequence). The CDR3 DNA reads as TGTGCCAGCACCAACAACCGACTAGCGGATTACGAGCAGTACTTC. Amino acids: CASTNNRLADYEQYF.